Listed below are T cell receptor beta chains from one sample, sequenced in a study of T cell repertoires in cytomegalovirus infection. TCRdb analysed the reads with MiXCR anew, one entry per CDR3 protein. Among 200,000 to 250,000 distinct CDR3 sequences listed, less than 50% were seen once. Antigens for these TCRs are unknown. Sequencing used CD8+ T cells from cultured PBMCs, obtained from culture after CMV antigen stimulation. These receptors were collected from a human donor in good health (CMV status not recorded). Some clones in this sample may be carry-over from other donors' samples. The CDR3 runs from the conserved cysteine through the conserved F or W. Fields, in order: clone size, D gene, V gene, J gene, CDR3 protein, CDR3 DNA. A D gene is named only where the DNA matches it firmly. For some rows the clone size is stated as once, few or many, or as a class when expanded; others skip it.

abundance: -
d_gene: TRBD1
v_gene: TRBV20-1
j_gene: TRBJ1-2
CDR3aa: CSALPLRDSANYGYTF
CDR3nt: TGCAGTGCATTACCACTCCGGGACAGCGCTAACTATGGCTACACCTTC

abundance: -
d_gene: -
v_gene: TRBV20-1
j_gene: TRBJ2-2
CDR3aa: CSAPDENTGELFF
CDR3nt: TGCAGTGCCCCGGACGAGAACACCGGGGAGCTGTTTTTT

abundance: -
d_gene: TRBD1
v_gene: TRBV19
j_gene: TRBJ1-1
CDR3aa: CASSIDLAGGDTEAFF
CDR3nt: TGTGCCAGTAGTATAGATCTGGCAGGGGGGGACACTGAAGCTTTCTTT

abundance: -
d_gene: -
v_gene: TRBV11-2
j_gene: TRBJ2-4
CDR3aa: CASSPRQRAKNIQYF
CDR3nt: TGTGCCAGCAGCCCAAGACAGAGAGCCAAAAACATTCAGTACTTC

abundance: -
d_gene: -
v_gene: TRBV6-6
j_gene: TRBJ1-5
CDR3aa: CASSYSDGNQPQHF
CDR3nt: TGTGCCAGCAGTTACTCGGACGGCAATCAGCCCCAGCATTTT

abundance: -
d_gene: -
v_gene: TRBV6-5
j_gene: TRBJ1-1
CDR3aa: CASSYSRGAPNTEAFF
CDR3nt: TGTGCCAGCAGTTACTCTCGGGGGGCGCCGAACACTGAAGCTTTCTTT

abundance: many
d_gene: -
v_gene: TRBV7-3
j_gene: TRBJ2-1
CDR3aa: CASSKNSGSSYNEQFF
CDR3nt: TGTGCCAGCAGCAAGAATAGTGGATCCTCCTACAATGAGCAGTTCTTC

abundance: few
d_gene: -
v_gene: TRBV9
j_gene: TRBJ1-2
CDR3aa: CASSTGTNGYTF
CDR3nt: TGTGCCAGCAGCACGGGGACGAATGGCTACACCTTC

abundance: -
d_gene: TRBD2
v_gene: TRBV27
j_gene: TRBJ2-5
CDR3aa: CASSSSIGLAGQETQYF
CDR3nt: TGTGCCAGCAGTTCCTCTATCGGGCTAGCGGGACAAGAGACCCAGTACTTC

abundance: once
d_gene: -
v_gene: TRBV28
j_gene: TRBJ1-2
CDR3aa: CASSFVWTDHGNYGYTF
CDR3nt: TGTGCCAGCAGTTTTGTCTGGACCGATCATGGTAACTATGGCTACACCTTC